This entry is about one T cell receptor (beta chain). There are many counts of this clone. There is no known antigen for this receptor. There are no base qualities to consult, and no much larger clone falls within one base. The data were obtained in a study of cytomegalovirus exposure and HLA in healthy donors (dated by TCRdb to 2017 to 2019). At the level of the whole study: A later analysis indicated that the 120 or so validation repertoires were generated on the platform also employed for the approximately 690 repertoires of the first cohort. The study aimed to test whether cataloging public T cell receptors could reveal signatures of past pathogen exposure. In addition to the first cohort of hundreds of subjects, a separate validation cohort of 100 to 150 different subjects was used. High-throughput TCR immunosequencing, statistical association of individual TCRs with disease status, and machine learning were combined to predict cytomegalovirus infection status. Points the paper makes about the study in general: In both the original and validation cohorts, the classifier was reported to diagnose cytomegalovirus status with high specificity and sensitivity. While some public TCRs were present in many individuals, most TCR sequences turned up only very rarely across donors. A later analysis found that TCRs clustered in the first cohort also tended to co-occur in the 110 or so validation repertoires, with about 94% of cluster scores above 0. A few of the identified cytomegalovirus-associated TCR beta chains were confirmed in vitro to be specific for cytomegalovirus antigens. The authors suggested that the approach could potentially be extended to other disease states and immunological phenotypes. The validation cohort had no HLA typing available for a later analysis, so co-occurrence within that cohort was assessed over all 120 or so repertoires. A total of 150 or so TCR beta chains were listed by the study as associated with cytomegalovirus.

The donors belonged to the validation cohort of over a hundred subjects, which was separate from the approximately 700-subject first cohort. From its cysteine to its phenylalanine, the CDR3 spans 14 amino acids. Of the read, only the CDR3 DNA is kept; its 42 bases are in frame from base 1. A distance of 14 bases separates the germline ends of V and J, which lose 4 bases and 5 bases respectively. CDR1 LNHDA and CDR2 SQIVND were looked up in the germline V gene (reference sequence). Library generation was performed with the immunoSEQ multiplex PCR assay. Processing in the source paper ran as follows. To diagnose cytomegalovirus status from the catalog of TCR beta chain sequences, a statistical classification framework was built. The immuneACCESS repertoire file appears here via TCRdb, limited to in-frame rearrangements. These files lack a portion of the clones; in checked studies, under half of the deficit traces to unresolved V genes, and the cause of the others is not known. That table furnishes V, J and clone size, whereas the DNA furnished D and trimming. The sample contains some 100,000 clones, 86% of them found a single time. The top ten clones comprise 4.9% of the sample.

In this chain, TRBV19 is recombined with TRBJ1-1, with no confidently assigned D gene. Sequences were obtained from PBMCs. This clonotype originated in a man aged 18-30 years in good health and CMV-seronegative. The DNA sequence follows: TGTGCCAGTAGTAGGGGAGAGGGTAGTACTGAAGCTTTCTTT. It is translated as CASSRGEGSTEAFF.